The entry below describes one TCR beta chain. In the original workflow: The assay estimated nucleated cells by amplifying reference gene primers. Measured with immunoSEQ multiplex PCR; TCRdb has only the in-frame clones, and not every one. The V and J calls and clone size come from that table; D and trimming were worked out from the DNA. This sample has hundreds of thousands of clones, with nearly 90% found just once. The data were taken from a study of blood T cell repertoires in COVID-19. Study in general: Samples representing acute and convalescent COVID-19 were sourced from the United States, Italy and Spain.

Study members were between roughly 18 and 100 years old and lived in 20 to 25 US regions. Before being deemed recovered, Cohort 3 donors had two negative PCRs, clearance, or symptom resolution. The CDR3 has 14 amino acids. V lost 4 bases to trimming and J lost 4 bases, with 12 bases between them. Germline V gives CDR1 SGHDT, CDR2 YYEEEE. Sequencing used PBMCs or T cells enriched from blood (not recorded which). The chain employs TRBV5-6 and TRBJ1-5; possibly TRBD1 for D (6 bases). This receptor was taken from a woman in her 30s who had recovered from COVID-19. CDR3 in amino acids: CASSRRGWNQPQHF. The CDR3 bases are TGTGCCAGCAGCCGCAGGGGATGGAATCAGCCCCAGCATTTT.